This T cell receptor (beta chain) was obtained from a study of shared clonotypes between healthy human individuals. Overall study results and limits: Specimens sampled were limited to blood, with tissue repertoires likely differing. Clonotypes shared by all four donors outscored non-shared clonotypes in generation probability.

Deep-level running was used for the assay. TCRdb's table, derived via immunoSEQ multiplex PCR, lists solely in-frame clones and lacks some. The data contain hundreds of thousands of clones, less than 98% of them singletons. On this clone itself: Its specificity is not known.

There are 17 residues in the CDR3. The sample comprised naive CD4+ T cells sorted from blood. Subset defined: CD45RA+ positively selected. This clonotype was obtained from a woman aged 25-40 years in good health. The chain has TRBV21-1 and TRBJ2-1; the table's D call of TRBD1 was not tested on the DNA. TRBV21-1 is designated a pseudogene. The CDR3 DNA reads as TGTGCCAACCATATAACCAGTCGGACAGGCCGCCGGTGCGGGCAGTTCTTC. This encodes CANHITSRTGRRCGQFF.